Listed below are T cell receptor beta chains from one sample, sequenced in a study of cytomegalovirus exposure and HLA in healthy donors. Clones were sequenced by immunoSEQ multiplex PCR, and TCRdb holds only the in-frame ones, with some missing. The sample carries some 180,000 clones, 70% to 75% recorded once. The sequencing sample was made of PBMCs. These receptors were collected from a male donor in good health and CMV-seronegative. CDR3s include the opening cysteine and the closing phenylalanine or tryptophan. The D gene is left open where the match is weak. Only part of the rows carry a size: once, few, many, or a class if the clone is expanded.

V gene	J gene	clone size	CDR3 length	D gene	CDR3 protein	CDR3 DNA
TRBV30	TRBJ2-3	NA	13	NA	CAWSKLGTDTQYF	TGTGCCTGGAGTAAGCTTGGCACAGATACGCAGTATTTT
TRBV6-5	TRBJ1-5	NA	13	TRBD1	CASTLTGNQPQHF	TGTGCCAGCACTTTGACAGGGAATCAGCCCCAGCATTTT
TRBV5-1	TRBJ2-3	NA	15	TRBD2	CASIKRGESTDTQYF	TGCGCCAGCATAAAGCGGGGGGAAAGCACAGATACGCAGTATTTT
TRBV7-9	TRBJ1-1	NA	13	NA	CASSSQMNTEAFF	TGTGCCAGCAGCTCCCAAATGAACACTGAAGCTTTCTTT
TRBV9	TRBJ1-6	NA	15	NA	CASSVDLGRDSPLHF	TGTGCCAGCAGCGTAGATCTAGGCAGGGATTCACCCCTCCACTTT
TRBV4-2	TRBJ2-7	NA	15	TRBD1	CASSQGGQGYYEQYF	TGTGCCAGCAGCCAAGGGGGACAGGGCTACTACGAGCAGTACTTC
TRBV28	TRBJ1-4	NA	17	TRBD1	CASSFRTGGWANEKLFF	TGTGCCAGCAGTTTTCGGACAGGGGGTTGGGCTAATGAAAAACTGTTTTTT
TRBV7-3	TRBJ2-5	NA	13	NA	CASSLTGVETQYF	TGTGCCAGCAGCTTAACGGGAGTAGAGACCCAGTACTTC
TRBV6-5	TRBJ1-5	NA	14	NA	CASSPLTGNQPQHF	TGTGCCAGCAGTCCCCTAACAGGGAATCAGCCCCAGCATTTT
TRBV2	TRBJ1-2	NA	13	NA	CASREYRVNGYTF	TGTGCCAGCAGAGAATACAGGGTCAATGGCTACACCTTC
TRBV7-8	TRBJ1-6	NA	15	NA	CASSLVWPRDSPLHF	TGTGCCAGCAGCTTAGTATGGCCGCGGGATTCACCCCTCCACTTT
TRBV4-3	TRBJ1-6	NA	15	NA	CASSQDRSGNSPLHF	TGCGCCAGCAGCCAAGATCGGTCAGGGAATTCACCCCTCCACTTT
TRBV2	TRBJ1-5	once	15	NA	CASSLSEGSNQPQHF	TGTGCCAGCAGCCTCAGCGAGGGAAGCAATCAGCCCCAGCATTTT
TRBV7-8	TRBJ1-5	few	15	NA	CASSLELGDNQPQHF	TGTGCCAGCAGCTTAGAATTGGGAGACAATCAGCCCCAGCATTTT
TRBV28	TRBJ1-5	NA	18	TRBD1	CASGSSGTGGVSWQPQHF	TGTGCCAGCGGATCCTCCGGGACAGGGGGCGTTAGCTGGCAGCCCCAGCATTTT
TRBV14	TRBJ2-1	once	20	TRBD2	CASSQDRRIAGVRSYNEQFF	TGTGCCAGCAGCCAAGATAGGAGGATAGCGGGAGTCAGGTCCTACAATGAGCAGTTCTTC
TRBV30	TRBJ2-2	NA	17	TRBD2	CASTSLVAGGNTGELFF	TGTGCCTCAACCTCACTCGTAGCGGGAGGAAACACCGGGGAGCTGTTTTTT
TRBV29-1	TRBJ2-7	NA	14	NA	CSVRFRDTPYEQYF	TGCAGCGTTAGGTTTCGGGACACCCCCTACGAGCAGTACTTC
TRBV28	TRBJ2-7	once	10	NA	CASVSYEQYF	TGTGCCAGCGTATCCTACGAGCAGTACTTC
TRBV6-6	TRBJ1-1	NA	15	TRBD1	CASKRDRGAWTEAFF	TGTGCCAGCAAGAGGGACAGGGGCGCATGGACTGAAGCTTTCTTT
TRBV28	TRBJ2-6	NA	15	TRBD1	CASSGTGAGANVLTF	TGTGCCAGCAGTGGGACAGGAGCTGGGGCCAACGTCCTGACTTTC